The TCR beta chain under discussion was sequenced for a study of T-cell reconstitution after alpha-beta-depleted transplantation in children. Preparation of the TCRbeta library was carried out with unique molecular identifiers. TCRdb passed the PCR reads through MiXCR, listing each CDR3 protein once. The sample lists around 130,000 distinct CDR3 sequences, roughly 9% seen once, with about 24% in the top ten. A note on this clonotype: Its target is unknown.

The CDR3 is 14 amino acids. From germline, CDR1 is SGHRS and CDR2 YFSETQ. J was trimmed by 7 bases and V by 4 bases; bases with no gene match: 3. Broader study findings: About two months after transplant, alpha-beta T cells reportedly came from several hundred expanded graft clones. Some patients' high day-60 TCRbeta diversity was traced to surviving recipient T cells and thymic progenitors.

This chain uses TRBV5-1 with TRBJ1-6; 9 bases match TRBD1. This receptor was identified in a girl less than two years old who had a stem cell transplant for combined immunodeficiency, so the T cells may come from the graft donor. The material was PBMCs, mostly from graft donor cells, obtained 180 days after TCRalphabeta/CD19-depleted stem cell transplant. The CDR3 nucleotides are TGCGCCAGCAGCGGGACAGGGATGAATTCACCCCTCCACTTT. Protein product: CASSGTGMNSPLHF.